These T cell receptor beta chains were read from a single sample in a study of blood T cell repertoires in COVID-19. Clones were sequenced by immunoSEQ multiplex PCR, and TCRdb holds only the in-frame ones, with some missing. The repertoire includes 210,000 or so clones, 88% of them detected once, and 2.7% sits in the top ten. The sequenced material came from peripheral blood. These receptors originate from a woman aged 60-75 years with acute or convalescent COVID-19. CDR3s include the opening cysteine and the closing phenylalanine or tryptophan. Each record gives: V gene, J gene, CDR3 protein.

TRBV7-2	TRBJ2-5	CASSLGTSGRVETQYF
TRBV6-5	TRBJ2-1	CASGQLNEQFF
TRBV5-1	TRBJ2-2	CASSLRTDTGELFF
TRBV7-3	TRBJ1-2	CASSLTGTANYGYTF
TRBV15	TRBJ1-6	CATSRDGGSNSPLHF
TRBV5-1	TRBJ1-1	CASSHPRQVGTEAFF
TRBV5-1	TRBJ2-5	CASSPGLAGRTQYF
TRBV28	TRBJ2-1	CASSLWTLAGGPGEQFF
TRBV18	TRBJ2-5	CASSQKETQYF
TRBV5-1	TRBJ2-5	CASSFGTGEETQYF
TRBV2	TRBJ2-4	CASSGDRGQNIQYF
TRBV19	TRBJ1-6	CASRITLQATNSPLHF
TRBV6-5	TRBJ1-1	CAAPGQRAFF
TRBV19	TRBJ2-5	CASSIRGRGETQYF
TRBV3-1/TRBV3-2	TRBJ2-7	CASSQVGGEQYF
TRBV5-1	TRBJ2-3	CASVSSANTQYF
TRBV11-3	TRBJ1-1	CASSMIGGEAFF
TRBV30	TRBJ2-5	CAWSLYFRTQETQYF
TRBV5-4	TRBJ1-3	CASSLEGNGNTIYF
TRBV9	TRBJ1-4	CASSDGGGAVEKLFF
TRBV5-1	TRBJ2-7	CASSLVFGSSYEQYF
TRBV18	TRBJ2-2	CASSYDEGSTGELFF
TRBV5-1	TRBJ1-3	CASSLEGGRGNTIYF
TRBV29-1	TRBJ1-2	CSARDYGYTF
TRBV6-1	TRBJ1-2	CASSENGASYGYTF
TRBV5-1	TRBJ1-1	CASSRQENTEAFF
TRBV19	TRBJ1-6	CASSRQWNSPLHF
TRBV5-5	TRBJ2-7	CASSLETGATYEQYF
TRBV5-1	TRBJ1-4	CASSPDWTGGKLFF
TRBV19	TRBJ1-2	CASSIQGGSTSYGYTF
TRBV3-1/TRBV3-2	TRBJ2-5	CASSRKMLSAGGKTQYF
TRBV19	TRBJ2-2	CASSATGAGGELFF
TRBV5-8	TRBJ2-4	CASSLGVAKNIQYF
TRBV5-1	TRBJ2-7	CASSFTSGSIAYEQYF
TRBV3-1/TRBV3-2	TRBJ2-6	CASSQGVGQGSGANVLTF
TRBV6-6	TRBJ1-5	CASSYSRTGRNQPQHF
TRBV18	TRBJ2-2	CASSRTPSNTGELFF
TRBV28	TRBJ1-2	CASSPSMWGGIPYGYTF
TRBV3-1/TRBV3-2	TRBJ1-1	CASSQELSDRVEAFF
TRBV7-9	TRBJ2-5	CASSLRTRAGETQYF
TRBV10-1	TRBJ2-5	CASSESGRPETQYF
TRBV6-2/TRBV6-3	TRBJ1-2	CASSYFRGAEGYTF
TRBV10-1	TRBJ2-1	CASSSEGPTGYNEQFF
TRBV7-9	TRBJ1-1	CASSFDRAEAFF
TRBV5-1	TRBJ1-5	CASSSTGAGNQPQHF
TRBV6-2/TRBV6-3	TRBJ2-1	CASSGFHEQFF
TRBV30	TRBJ2-3	CAWIPGLDTQYF
TRBV7-2	TRBJ2-5	CASSSPRPLEETQYF
TRBV2	TRBJ1-5	CASSTDRGQGQPQHF
TRBV3-1/TRBV3-2	TRBJ1-3	CASSQGTIANTIYF
TRBV3-1/TRBV3-2	TRBJ2-3	CASRKRLAGEADTQYF
TRBV9	TRBJ2-7	CASSVDASGNLGEQYF
TRBV29-1	TRBJ2-7	CSVAGAGLVTYEQYF